This T cell receptor beta chain was identified in a study of T cell repertoires in cytomegalovirus infection. Overall study: CMV epitopes that were recently identified and HLA-C-restricted were used alongside well-studied HLA-B-restricted ones. Indications of both CMV infection and matching HLA type were provided by public TCR beta signatures. Study-level points and caveats: CMV-specific TCR beta clonotypes restricted by HLA-C dominated the ex vivo response. Frequencies of public TCR beta families were cumulated, and this identified carriers of CMV plus the relevant HLA.

Trimming removed 5 bases at V and 4 bases at J, with 14 bases between. The CDR3 totals 14 residues. TCRdb reprocessed the reads with MiXCR, giving one entry per CDR3 protein. The data show around 540,000 distinct CDR3 sequences, 30% to 35% seen once. This clonotype occurred many times. Antigen unknown. The chain couples TRBV12-3 or TRBV12-4 to TRBJ1-2; D perhaps matches TRBD1 (5 bases). Sequenced here: cultured PBMCs, sampled from culture after CMV antigen stimulation. The TCR comes from a human donor in good health (CMV status not recorded). Some clones in this sample may be carry-over from other donors' samples. CDR3 sequence reads: CASSPQGSVYGYTF. CDR3 nucleotides: TGTGCCAGCAGTCCCCAGGGTAGTGTCTATGGCTACACCTTC.